This T cell receptor (beta chain) originates from a study of shared clonotypes between healthy human individuals. A remark on this clone: Antigen unknown.

The junction had 8 bases not matched to a gene; V was cut back by 2 bases and J by 4 bases. This CDR3 has 15 residues. Germline CDR1 reads MNHEY; CDR2 reads SMNVEV (reference sequence). Terminally differentiated effector memory CD45RA+ cells were left out of the naive CD8 fraction, which was CD45RO-negative and positively selected for CCR7. Notes on the study in general: Clonotypes shared by all four donors outscored non-shared clonotypes in generation probability.

Investigators spread the genomic DNA of each subset evenly over several immunoSEQ plates. Profiling relied on immunoSEQ multiplex PCR, and the TCRdb table lists in-frame clones only, not all of them. This sample carries nearly 600,000 clones, around 95% of them seen once, and the ten largest clones take 0.095% to 0.12%. The J gene is TRBJ2-7, the V gene TRBV27; TRBD1 matches 7 bases. This receptor was identified in a woman aged 30 to 39 in good health. The source material was naive CD8+ T cells sorted from blood. CDR3 coding DNA: TGTGCCAGCAGTTTACGCACAGGGGATGATTACGAGCAGTACTTC. As protein: CASSLRTGDDYEQYF.